This T cell receptor beta chain appears in the sequencing data of a study of T-cell memory formation after mild COVID-19. The wider study: Largely, the TCR clusters proved donor specific. General observations from the study: A second wave of clones peaked on day 37, and their SARS-CoV-2 specificity went unconfirmed.

Libraries for TCRalpha and TCRbeta carried sample barcodes and unique molecular identifiers via 5'RACE. TCRdb re-analysed the 5' RACE reads in MiXCR, keeping a single row per CDR3 protein. This table holds about 410,000 distinct CDR3 sequences, roughly 17% found once. As for this clonotype: Its antigen is unidentified.

Trimming removed 6 bases from V and 8 bases from J, with 22 bases in between. Germline V gives CDR1 SEHNR, CDR2 FQNEAQ (reference sequence). The CDR3 contains 15 residues. This TCR was recovered from a man aged 18 to 29 who had mild COVID-19 (a few samples of this study predate the infection). Cell type and time point are not known. The specimen was PBMCs or a T cell subset sorted from them (not recorded which). This rearrangement joins TRBV7-9 to TRBJ1-1; possibly TRBD1 for D (5 bases). The CDR3 reads CASRAQGSRKPEAFF. CDR3 sequence (DNA): TGTGCCAGCAGAGCCCAGGGTTCAAGAAAGCCCGAAGCTTTCTTT.